This T cell receptor beta chain is from a study of regulatory T cells in long-lasting Graves disease. Overall study findings and caveats: Small sample size may have lowered accuracy. With a few thousand shared public clonotypes, persistent patients exceeded new patients, who shared just over 950.

HTBI primers from iRepertoire and Arm-PCR of CDR3 regions yielded the TCR beta libraries. TCRdb re-derived calls from the multiplex PCR reads in MiXCR, one entry per CDR3 protein. The sample gives roughly 320,000 distinct CDR3 sequences, over 15% of which show up once; less than 35% is in the top ten. Germline loops: CDR1 SGHNT, CDR2 YENEEA. The CDR3 totals 16 residues. Trimming took off 1 base at V and 5 bases at J, with 17 bases between the two ends. This clonotype was detected many times. Its antigen is as yet unknown. Indicated time point: newly diagnosed GD, antithyroid drugs for less than 3 months. TCR sequences were obtained from RNA taken from PBMCs. These same data were also listed under a study on T cells in Graves' hyperthyroidism and ophthalmopathy. That report adds: A patient was excluded if there was uncontrolled infection, other autoimmune disease, pregnancy or lactation.

This TCR derives from a middle-aged man with Graves disease. The sample in question was peripheral blood mononuclear cells (PBMCs), obtained at new diagnosis, from a patient treated with antithyroid drugs. The chain links TRBV11-3 to TRBJ1-1; D unresolved. CDR3 residues: CASSLGAADRWTEAFF. As DNA, the CDR3 is TGTGCCAGCAGCTTAGGTGCGGCAGATAGGTGGACTGAAGCTTTCTTT.